This TCR beta chain is drawn from a study of blood T cell repertoires in COVID-19. In the study overall: Donors in the United States, Italy and Spain gave samples during acute or convalescent COVID-19.

The junction had 4 bases not matched to a gene; V was cut back by 0 bases and J by 4 bases. CDR1 and CDR2 from the germline V gene are SNHLY and FYNNEI. CDR3 size: 16 residues. TCRdb's copy holds only in-frame clones and misses some; the assay was immunoSEQ multiplex PCR. This table has tens of thousands of clones, about 93% appearing once. The chain recombines TRBV2 with TRBJ2-2, with 8 positions matching TRBD2. Sequenced: peripheral blood. The receptor was isolated from a man older than 75 with acute or convalescent COVID-19. CDR3 in DNA: TGTGCCAGCAGTGAAGCGCGGGGGGCGGGCACCGGGGAGCTGTTTTTT. Translated: CASSEARGAGTGELFF.